Sequencing of this TCR beta chain was carried out in a study of CD8+CD57+ T cells in acquired aplastic anemia. Study-wide context: Quantities of DNA derived from sorted CD4+ and CD8+ cells averaged roughly 3 ug.

Points from the study as a whole: Almost 30 shared CD8+ CDR3s appeared highly expressed within patients' immunodominant clones.

At least ten counts were recorded for this clonotype. Its antigen is not known. The junction and the germline gene differ at one end; a read error may be behind it. An expansion of CD8+CD57+ cells by flow cytometry had been shown in patients chosen for sequencing. Patients had received no therapy at the time of blood sampling. Genomic DNA was employed as the template in profiling TCR beta VDJ and CDR3. TCRdb recomputed calls from the reads with MiXCR, one row per CDR3 protein. This table has about 160,000 distinct CDR3 sequences, around 75% appearing once. The CDR3 consists of 13 residues. Germline values: CDR1 LNHNV, CDR2 YYDKDF (reference sequence).

The gene calls are TRBV15 and TRBJ2-2; D not resolved. The material sequenced was sorted CD4+, CD8+, or CD8+CD57+ T cells (not recorded which) from PBMCs. This sequence was found in a human donor with aplastic anemia. The CDR3, as DNA: TGTGCCACCAGCGGAGACCCAACCGGGGAGCTGTTTTTT. Its protein is CATSGDPTGELFF.